The present T cell receptor (beta chain) was sequenced within a study of CD8 T cells in ankylosing spondylitis. This clonotype was found many times. Its specificity is unknown. As the method for making TCR beta libraries, quantitative 5'-RACE with molecular barcodes was used. TCRdb processed the 5' RACE reads anew with MiXCR; each CDR3 protein has one entry. The sample shows around 140,000 distinct CDR3 sequences, roughly an eighth of them seen only once. General study points: From matched ankylosing spondylitis synovial fluid, disease-linked clones were reportedly recovered at significantly enriched levels.

Material: blood, either unsorted or a sorted T cell fraction (not recorded which). The origin of this receptor is a female donor with ankylosing spondylitis or in good health (not recorded which).

The CDR3 spells CASSYDRVSYEQYF. The CDR3 nucleotides are TGTGCCAGCAGTTACGACAGGGTTTCCTACGAGCAGTACTTC. The chain is built from TRBV27 and TRBJ2-7; 7 nucleotides agree with TRBD1. V shed 4 bases and J 1 base; nucleotides not matched to a gene: 4. Germline V gene sequence: CDR1 MNHEY, CDR2 SMNVEV (reference sequence). The CDR3 covers 14 residues.